The 15 T cell receptor beta chains reported below all come from one sample, sequenced in a study of blood T cell repertoires in COVID-19. Sequencing was performed with immunoSEQ multiplex PCR; in TCRdb, only in-frame clones are kept and a portion is missing. The sample holds approximately 260,000 clones, approximately 85% seen once. The material sequenced was peripheral blood. The receptors here all came from a woman aged 70-85 years with acute or convalescent COVID-19.

The rearrangement links TRBV4-1 to TRBJ1-4; 7 positions match TRBD1. The germline V gene encodes CDR1 MGHRA and CDR2 YSYEKL. The CDR3 extends over 15 amino acids. The J segment lost 7 bases and the V segment lost 1 base, leaving 6 bases of the junction unmatched. CDR3 protein: CASSQATGVGEKLFF. The CDR3 DNA reads TGCGCCAGCAGCCAAGCCACAGGGGTTGGTGAAAAACTGTTTTTT.

This rearrangement joins TRBV27 to TRBJ1-6; 7 bases are a match to TRBD1. V lost 2 bases to trimming and J lost 7 bases; unmatched junction nucleotides: 2. The length of the CDR3 is 14 residues. Germline lookup yields CDR1 MNHEY and CDR2 SMNVEV (reference sequence). The chain's CDR3 is CASSLDRENSPLHF. The DNA of the CDR3 is TGTGCCAGCAGTTTAGACAGGGAGAATTCACCCCTCCACTTT.

V is TRBV10-3 and J is TRBJ2-7; 9 nucleotides align to TRBD2. The CDR3 extends over 12 amino acids. CDR1 is ENHRY, CDR2 SYGVKD, per germline. With 0 bases clipped from V and 13 bases from J, the junction kept 4 bases outside the gene matches. In DNA, the CDR3 is TGTGCCATCAGTGAGTCGGCGGGGGGGCTCTACTTC. Translation gives CAISESAGGLYF.

This sequence joins TRBV7-9 and TRBJ1-3; D call uncertain. CDR3 length: 16 residues. The germline CDR1 and CDR2 sequences are SEHNR and FQNEAQ (reference sequence). V lost 6 bases and J 0 bases, leaving 15 bases between the germline ends. The CDR3 here is CASSSEEVFSGNTIYF. CDR3 bases: TGTGCCAGCAGTAGCGAGGAGGTATTCTCTGGAAACACCATATATTTT.

The CDR3: CASSHLGATNEKLFF. CDR3 coding DNA: TGCGCCAGCAGCCATTTAGGAGCAACTAATGAAAAACTGTTTTTT. The chain recombines TRBV4-1 with TRBJ1-4; D is unresolved. The V end lost 3 bases, the J end lost 0 bases, and 8 bases lay between the germline ends. CDR3 size: 15 residues. CDR1 is MGHRA and CDR2 is YSYEKL in the germline V gene.

The genes are TRBV27 and TRBJ1-1, with D perhaps matching TRBD1 (5 bases). Germline CDR1 MNHEY, CDR2 SMNVEV (reference sequence). CDR3 length: 13 amino acids. V lost 5 bases and J 10 bases, leaving 17 bases between the germline ends. CDR3 region: CASSAPGGGRAFF. As DNA, the CDR3 is TGTGCCAGCAGTGCCCCCGGGGGAGGGCGAGCTTTCTTT.

This chain links TRBV12-3 or TRBV12-4 with TRBJ1-2, with D unclear. V was clipped by 6 bases and J by 2 bases, with 4 bases between them. CDR3 length: 11 amino acids. In DNA form, the CDR3 reads TGTGCCAGCAGGGAGAACTATGGCTACACCTTC. This translates into CASRENYGYTF.

The chain links TRBV7-9 to TRBJ2-4; tentatively, D is TRBD2 (7 bases). Germline V gene data show CDR1 as SEHNR and CDR2 as FQNEAQ (reference sequence). V was pared by 5 bases and J by 1 base, with 21 bases between. The CDR3 length is 18 residues. The CDR3 here is CASSLYGLGGAAKNIQYF. CDR3 nucleotide sequence: TGTGCCAGCAGCCTCTACGGACTGGGGGGGGCTGCCAAAAACATTCAGTACTTC. The full variable domain, with the rest looked up from reference TRBV7-9 and TRBJ2-4, is DTGVSQNPRHKITKRGQNVTFRCDPISEHNRLYWYRQTLGQGPEFLTYFQNEAQLEKSRLLSDRFSAERPKGSFSTLEIQRTEQGDSAMYLCASSLYGLGGAAKNIQYFGAGTRLSVL.

The genes are TRBV6-5 and TRBJ2-1; D possibly corresponds to TRBD2 (6 bases). CDR3 length: 11 amino acids. V lost 4 bases and J lost 13, with 11 bases in between. Germline CDR1 MNHEY, CDR2 SVGAGI. The CDR3 is CASSSSGSQFF. DNA of the CDR3: TGTGCCAGCAGTTCGAGCGGGTCCCAGTTCTTC.

The chain is built from TRBV14 and TRBJ1-1; D gene ambiguous. The CDR3 sequence is 16 residues long. V was trimmed by 0 bases and J by 0 bases, leaving 11 bases between them. The germline V gene encodes CDR1 SGHDN and CDR2 FVKESK. In DNA, the CDR3 is TGTGCCAGCAGCCAAGATCTAGGTGAAGTGAACACTGAAGCTTTCTTT. This sequence encodes CASSQDLGEVNTEAFF.

The chain combines TRBV18 with TRBJ1-6, with D possibly matching TRBD1 (6 bases). This CDR3 comprises 14 residues. Trimming shortened V by 0 bases and J by 13 bases, and 13 bases separated the two germline ends. Germline V gene data show CDR1 as KGHSH and CDR2 as LQKENI. CDR3 nucleotides: TGTGCCAGCTCACCACCAATTTTGGACAGTCCCCTCCACTTT. Its protein is CASSPPILDSPLHF.

V and J are TRBV5-1 and TRBJ2-3, with D possibly matching TRBD2 (7 bases). V lost 7 bases to trimming and J lost 5 bases, with 17 bases between them. This CDR3 is 14 amino acids long. CDR1 SGHRS and CDR2 YFSETQ come from the germline V gene. CDR3 coding DNA: TGCGCCAGCCGCCCAAAGGGGGGGCTAGATACGCAGTATTTT. Translation gives CASRPKGGLDTQYF.

The chain has TRBV21-1 and TRBJ2-1; the table's D call TRBD1 went unverified against the DNA. TRBV21-1 is a recognized pseudogene. This CDR3 is 16 amino acids long. The CDR3: CASSKAPGFLYNEQFF. The CDR3 region has the DNA TGTGCCAGCAGCAAAGCCCCAGGGTTCCTTTACAATGAGCAGTTCTTC.

V gene TRBV9 combines with J gene TRBJ2-3; 14 bases agree with TRBD2. Germline CDR1 is SGDLS and CDR2 is YYNGEE. The ends lost 3 bases at V and 0 bases at J; junction bases unmatched: 9. This CDR3 has 19 amino acids. The CDR3 DNA sequence: TGTGCCAGCAGCGCTCCCCGCGGGACTAGCGGGGGTAGCACAGATACGCAGTATTTT. Amino acid sequence: CASSAPRGTSGGSTDTQYF. The variable domain in full, completed from reference TRBV9 and TRBJ2-3, reads DSGVTQTPKHLITATGQRVTLRCSPRSGDLSVYWYQQSLDQGLQFLIQYYNGEERAKGNILERFSAQQFPDLHSELNLSSLELGDSALYFCASSAPRGTSGGSTDTQYFGPGTRLTVL.

The V gene is TRBV24-1, the J gene TRBJ2-1, with 9 bases that match TRBD2. Germline assignment: CDR1 KGHDR and CDR2 SFDVKD. V lost 9 bases, J lost 4 bases, and 6 bases stayed unmatched. The CDR3 loop spans 14 amino acids. CDR3 in amino acids: CATGGGAFYNEQFF. The CDR3 nucleotides are TGTGCCACCGGCGGGGGGGCCTTTTACAATGAGCAGTTCTTC.